The 30 T cell receptor beta chains below come from one sample, sequenced in a study of shared clonotypes between healthy human individuals (dated by TCRdb to about 2020). The library was prepared using the immunoSEQ multiplex PCR assay. This is the immuneACCESS table as TCRdb keeps it, with only in-frame sequences that have V and J called. A part of the clones is gone; compared with another copy, unresolved V genes explain less than half, and the rest is unexplained. The sample table records around 2,100,000 clones; less than 95% of these occur just once. Clones ranked in the top ten supply approximately 1.2% of the sample. CD8 naive samples consisted of CD45RO-negative cells that were positively selected for CCR7, yielding a CD45RA+CCR7+ population without TemRA cells. What was sequenced was naive CD8+ T cells sorted from blood. In light of the paper, this sample's cell subset or site label describes: CD45RA+CCR7+. These receptors were taken from a man aged 18 to 29 in good health.

The chain carries TRBV2 and TRBJ2-2, with 8 bases aligning to TRBD2. The length of the CDR3 is 17 residues. Germline V gene lookup returns CDR1 SNHLY and CDR2 FYNNEI. V gave up 10 bases and J gave up 0 bases; unmatched junction bases: 13. In DNA form, the CDR3 reads TGTGCCACCCTGGTGATTGCGGGGGGCTCGAACACCGGGGAGCTGTTTTTT. Protein: CATLVIAGGSNTGELFF.

The rearrangement links TRBV18 to TRBJ2-7; 10 bases are shared with TRBD1. Per germline, CDR1 KGHSH and CDR2 LQKENI. The CDR3 sequence is 15 residues long. V gave up 3 bases and J gave up 4 bases; unmatched junction bases: 6. This chain's CDR3 is CASSPAGTGDYEQYF. CDR3 nucleotides: TGTGCCAGCTCACCCGCCGGGACAGGGGATTACGAGCAGTACTTC.

V is TRBV7-8 and J is TRBJ1-1; D might be TRBD1 (6 bases). The V and J ends lost 1 base and 1 base respectively, with 16 bases between them. Germline assignment: CDR1 SGHVS and CDR2 FQNEAQ. The CDR3 is made up of 17 amino acids. In nucleotides, the CDR3 is TGTGCCAGCAGCTTAGGCCCCAACGGACAGTCGAACACTGAAGCTTTCTTT. It encodes CASSLGPNGQSNTEAFF. Full variable domain (outside the CDR3, taken from reference TRBV7-8 and TRBJ1-1): GAGVSQSPRYKVAKRGQDVALRCDPISGHVSLFWYQQALGQGPEFLTYFQNEAQLDKSGLPSDRFFAERPEGSVSTLKIQRTQQEDSAVYLCASSLGPNGQSNTEAFFGQGTRLTVV.

The gene calls are TRBV4-3 and TRBJ2-7; 11 nucleotides align to TRBD1. This CDR3 is 15 amino acids long. Trimming removed 4 bases from V and 3 bases from J; junction bases left unmatched: 5. Germline CDR1 is LGHNA and CDR2 is YSLEER. In DNA form, the CDR3 reads TGCGCCAGCAGCCCGTTTGGGACAGGGGGCTACGAGCAGTACTTC. This encodes CASSPFGTGGYEQYF.

CDR3 loop: CASSVTYSGMNTEAFF. CDR3 DNA: TGTGCCAGCAGCGTTACCTACAGTGGCATGAACACTGAAGCTTTCTTT. The rearrangement joins TRBV7-9 to TRBJ1-1, with D unresolved. The V gene's germline CDR1 is SEHNR and CDR2 FQNEAQ (reference sequence). The CDR3 is made up of 16 amino acids. V was cut by 5 bases and J by 0 bases, with 16 bases left in between.

The CDR3: CASSDPSGGNNEQFF. The CDR3 DNA follows: TGCGCCAGCAGTGACCCTAGCGGGGGGAACAATGAGCAGTTCTTC. The chain recombines TRBV10-1 with TRBJ2-1; TRBD2 matches at 11 bases. V shed 3 bases and J 5 bases; nucleotides not matched to a gene: 3. Germline V gene data show CDR1 as WNHNN and CDR2 as SYGVQD (reference sequence). The CDR3 contains 15 residues.

For this clone: Additional DNA sequences in this sample encode the identical CDR3. The CDR3 DNA reads TGTGCCAGCAGTTTAGACAGGGGCGGCGAGACCCAGTACTTC. Translating gives CASSLDRGGETQYF. V usage is TRBV28 and J usage is TRBJ2-5, with 8 nucleotides matching TRBD1. With V trimmed by 2 bases and J by 5 bases, 4 bases remained unmatched. The CDR3 is 14 residues long. Looked up from germline, CDR1 is MDHEN and CDR2 is SYDVKM.

V gene TRBV19 combines with J gene TRBJ1-1; the D gene is possibly TRBD1 (5 bases). The CDR3 totals 14 residues. CDR1 is LNHDA, CDR2 SQIVND, per germline (reference sequence). Between the trimmed V and J ends, which lost 7 bases and 4 bases, there was a span of 16 bases. The CDR3 region is CASIGPGLFTEAFF. CDR3 coding DNA: TGTGCCAGTATAGGACCGGGGCTCTTCACTGAAGCTTTCTTT.

The CDR3 bases are TGTGCCAGCAGCCACGAGACCGCGAGGACTGAAGCTTTCTTT. This gives the protein CASSHETARTEAFF. The chain employs TRBV7-8 and TRBJ1-1; D remains ambiguous. This CDR3 is built from 14 residues. Germline values: CDR1 SGHVS, CDR2 FQNEAQ. Trimming took off 5 bases at V and 5 bases at J, with 15 bases between the two ends.

This clone was seen just once. This chain links TRBV6-5 with TRBJ2-1; 7 bases are shared with TRBD1. The CDR3 has 14 amino acids. The J segment lost 2 bases and the V segment lost 5 bases, leaving 3 bases of the junction unmatched. Germline V lookup: CDR1 MNHEY, CDR2 SVGAGI. The CDR3 loop reads CASSDRATYNEQFF. The CDR3 region has the DNA TGTGCCAGCAGTGACAGGGCCACCTACAATGAGCAGTTCTTC.

CDR3 amino acids: CASSLFFRGSGMNTEAFF. The CDR3 DNA reads as TGTGCCAGCAGCTTATTTTTCAGGGGCTCCGGTATGAACACTGAAGCTTTCTTT. V is TRBV11-2 and J is TRBJ1-1; D might be TRBD1 (6 bases). The CDR3 has 18 residues. Germline CDR1 is SGHAT and CDR2 is FQNNGV. Trimming removed 2 bases from V and 0 bases from J, with 19 bases in between.

Concerning this clone itself: Other DNA sequences of this sample code for an identical CDR3. CDR3 sequence: CASSLGAMNTEAFF. In DNA form, the CDR3 reads TGCGCCAGCAGCTTAGGGGCCATGAACACTGAAGCTTTCTTT. The chain joins TRBV5-1 to TRBJ1-1; D is possibly TRBD1 (5 bases). This CDR3 contains 14 residues. V was trimmed by 2 bases and J by 0 bases, leaving 8 bases between them. The germline gives CDR1 SGHRS, CDR2 YFSETQ.

Remarks on this clone: Germline is not matched at one junction end, which may reflect a read error. The chain joins TRBV10-1 to TRBJ2-7, with 9 bases that match TRBD2. Germline CDR1 WNHNN, CDR2 SYGVQD (reference sequence). The CDR3 totals 11 residues. DNA for the CDR3: TGCGCCAGCGAGGGTAGCGGGAGTCTCGTCTTC. Amino acid sequence: CASEGSGSLVF.

The CDR3 spells CASSEREVDTQYF. In DNA, the CDR3 is TGTGCCAGCAGCGAGCGGGAGGTAGATACGCAGTATTTT. The chain joins TRBV6-5 to TRBJ2-3; TRBD2 matches at 9 bases. This CDR3 has 13 residues. Germline trimming cut 6 bases from V and 5 bases from J; bases unmatched to any gene: 3. Germline V gene data show CDR1 as MNHEY and CDR2 as SVGAGI.

As concerns this clone: This CDR3 is also generated by other DNA sequences in the sample. The J gene is TRBJ2-5, the V gene TRBV11-2, with TRBD1 matching 9 bases. V shed 3 bases and J 2 bases; nucleotides not matched to a gene: 1. Germline values: CDR1 SGHAT, CDR2 FQNNGV. CDR3 length equals 14 residues. The CDR3 DNA reads TGTGCCAGCAGCTTCGGGACAGGGCAAGAGACCCAGTACTTC. Its translation is CASSFGTGQETQYF.

The V and J genes are TRBV28 and TRBJ2-5; D is ambiguous. V lost 2 bases and J 1 base, leaving 8 bases between the germline ends. Germline V CDR1 and CDR2: MDHEN, SYDVKM. This CDR3 has 14 amino acids. For the CDR3, the DNA is TGTGCCAGCAGTTTAACCGGGCTCCAAGAGACCCAGTACTTC. Protein: CASSLTGLQETQYF.

The V and J genes are TRBV27 and TRBJ1-2, with a weak D call TRBD1 (5 bases). CDR1 is MNHEY, CDR2 SMNVEV, per germline (reference sequence). This CDR3 has 14 amino acids. V shed 2 bases and J shed 6 bases, with 13 bases lying between them. This CDR3 is CASSLGDPGNGYTF. CDR3 DNA: TGTGCCAGCAGTTTAGGGGACCCTGGGAATGGCTACACCTTC.

The J gene is TRBJ1-2, the V gene TRBV5-4; TRBD1 aligns across 7 bases. Germline loops: CDR1 SGHNT, CDR2 YYREEE (reference sequence). Trimming took 2 bases from V and 2 from J; bases not matched to a gene: 3. CDR3 length: 14 amino acids. The DNA of the CDR3 is TGTGCCAGCAGCTTTAAACAGGGGAACTATGGCTACACCTTC. This codes for CASSFKQGNYGYTF.

The rearrangement joins TRBV4-3 to TRBJ1-1; 9 nucleotides match TRBD1. The germline gives CDR1 LGHNA, CDR2 YSLEER. This CDR3 is built from 17 residues. After removal of 2 bases from V and 6 bases from J, the junction contained 13 bases not matched to a gene. CDR3 residues: CASSQFADGTGIAEAFF. In DNA form, the CDR3 reads TGCGCCAGCAGCCAATTCGCCGACGGGACAGGGATCGCTGAAGCTTTCTTT.

The rearrangement links TRBV5-8 to TRBJ2-7; maybe TRBD2 (6 bases). V was clipped by 0 bases and J by 5 bases, with 15 bases between them. Per the germline V gene, CDR1 is SGHTS and CDR2 is YDEGEE. The CDR3 extends over 15 amino acids. The CDR3 nucleotides read TGTGCCAGCAGCTTGGGGAGGGTGGTAAGCAACGAGCAGTACTTC. It is translated as CASSLGRVVSNEQYF.

This chain links TRBV5-6 with TRBJ2-5, with a weak D call TRBD2 (6 bases). The germline V and J ends were trimmed by 5 bases and 3 bases, with 14 bases remaining between them. Looked up from germline, CDR1 is SGHDT and CDR2 is YYEEEE. The CDR3 has 14 amino acids. CDR3 region: CASSSEEGEETQYF. The CDR3, as DNA: TGTGCCAGCAGTTCAGAGGAGGGAGAAGAGACCCAGTACTTC.

The CDR3 reads CASREQGWVDTEAFF. Written as DNA, the CDR3 is TGTGCCAGTAGGGAACAGGGTTGGGTTGACACTGAAGCTTTCTTT. The rearrangement links TRBV19 to TRBJ1-1; D is perhaps TRBD1 (6 bases). CDR1 is LNHDA and CDR2 is SQIVND in the germline V gene (reference sequence). The CDR3 runs 15 residues. V dropped 6 bases and J dropped 3 bases, with 17 bases sitting between them.

The V and J genes are TRBV10-2 and TRBJ1-6, with 7 bases matching TRBD1. The ends lost 6 bases at V and 7 bases at J; junction bases unmatched: 3. CDR1 is WSHSY, CDR2 SAAADI, per germline. This CDR3 region has 13 residues. The CDR3 DNA sequence: TGCGCCAGCAGCGAACAGGGGAATTCACCCCTCCACTTT. It encodes CASSEQGNSPLHF.

The chain combines TRBV28 with TRBJ1-4; D is unresolved. Trimming removed 7 bases at V and 4 bases at J, with 16 bases between. Germline-derived CDR1 and CDR2 are MDHEN and SYDVKM. The CDR3 loop spans 15 amino acids. As DNA, the CDR3 is TGTGCCAGCACCTCGGAGGCAGGACTTAATGAAAAACTGTTTTTT. This codes for CASTSEAGLNEKLFF. The full variable domain, rest sourced from reference TRBV28 and TRBJ1-4, is DVKVTQSSRYLVKRTGEKVFLECVQDMDHENMFWYRQDPGLGLRLIYFSYDVKMKEKGDIPEGYSVSREKKERFSLILESASTNQTSMYLCASTSEAGLNEKLFFGSGTQLSVL.

This clone was seen only once. V and J are TRBV11-2 and TRBJ2-7; TRBD2 matches at 12 bases. Per germline, CDR1 SGHAT and CDR2 FQNNGV. Trimming at V came to 10 bases and at J to 5 bases, leaving 12 bases not matched to a gene. This CDR3 comprises 15 residues. CDR3 nucleotide sequence: TGTGCCACCCTCCGGCCTAGCGGGGGGGCCGACGAGCAGTACTTC. It encodes CATLRPSGGADEQYF.

As for this clone: Other DNA sequences in the sample encode the same CDR3. This CDR3 is CASSQGSQPQHF. DNA for the CDR3: TGCGCCAGCAGCCAAGGAAGTCAGCCCCAGCATTTT. V and J are TRBV4-1 and TRBJ1-5; D call uncertain. Trimming removed 1 base from V and 6 bases from J, with 4 bases in between. This CDR3 region has 12 residues. In germline, CDR1 is MGHRA, CDR2 YSYEKL.

The chain employs TRBV6-1 and TRBJ2-7; D remains ambiguous. Between the trimmed V and J ends, which lost 1 base and 0 bases, there was a span of 13 bases. Germline CDR1 reads MNHNS; CDR2 reads SASEGT. CDR3 length: 16 amino acids. CDR3 sequence reads: CASSEEEHLVSYEQYF. Written as DNA, the CDR3 is TGTGCCAGCAGTGAAGAAGAGCATCTAGTCTCCTACGAGCAGTACTTC.

This rearrangement joins TRBV11-2 to TRBJ2-5, with 7 bases identical to TRBD2. V lost 4 bases to trimming and J lost 5 bases; unmatched junction nucleotides: 16. Germline values: CDR1 SGHAT, CDR2 FQNNGV. There are 17 residues in the CDR3. CDR3 protein: CASSSPVAREYRETQYF. CDR3 nucleotide sequence: TGTGCCAGCAGCTCCCCGGTGGCGCGGGAGTATAGGGAGACCCAGTACTTC.

The V call is TRBV28, the J call TRBJ1-6; D gene unclear. Trimming removed 3 bases at V and 0 bases at J, with 6 bases between. This CDR3 is built from 15 residues. Germline V gene sequence: CDR1 MDHEN, CDR2 SYDVKM. The CDR3 reads CASSFEGSYNSPLHF. The CDR3 nucleotides are TGTGCCAGCAGTTTTGAGGGCTCCTATAATTCACCCCTCCACTTT.

V usage is TRBV19 and J usage is TRBJ1-2; 7 positions match TRBD1. CDR1 is LNHDA and CDR2 is SQIVND in the germline V gene (reference sequence). The J segment lost 8 bases and the V segment lost 3 bases, leaving 12 bases of the junction unmatched. This CDR3 is built from 15 residues. This CDR3 is CASSIKSTGLKGYTF. The CDR3 DNA is TGTGCCAGTAGTATTAAATCGACAGGGCTCAAGGGCTACACCTTC.